The clone carrying this T cell receptor (beta chain) was seen only once. Antigen: not known. The record originates from a study of Ad26.COV2.S vaccination and SARS-CoV-2 variants. Some clones are missing from TCRdb's copy, which holds only in-frame ones; the method was immunoSEQ multiplex PCR. The repertoire has 380,000 or so clones, around 89% of them found once; the top ten carry roughly 5%. Noted treatment: some 20 received Ad26.COV2.S at low or high dose, single or two shots; about 5 received placebo; per-sample allocation not given. Specimen acquisition occurred on day 63 following the initial vaccine or placebo injection. Whoever gave the sample was an adult aged 18-55 years in Boston. Findings and limits, study-wide: Total T cell responses were possibly underestimated by TCR breadth and depth analyses. Reportedly, after vaccination the spike-specific CD8+ and CD4+ T cell responses displayed substantial breadth.

Germline V lookup: CDR1 SGHRS, CDR2 YFSETQ. This CDR3 is built from 14 residues. V was pared by 5 bases and J by 6 bases, with 11 bases of the junction left unmatched. This clonotype was sampled from a person aged 18-65 years who received the Ad26.COV2.S COVID-19 vaccine or a placebo. The sample consisted of peripheral blood, taken in a trial of Ad26.COV2.S vaccine versus placebo. The chain recombines TRBV5-1 with TRBJ2-7, with 7 bases matching TRBD2. The CDR3 bases are TGCGCCAGCAGACACAATGCGGGGGAGGGCGAGCAGTACTTC. The encoded protein is CASRHNAGEGEQYF. Using reference TRBV5-1 and TRBJ2-7 for the parts outside the CDR3, the full variable domain is KAGVTQTPRYLIKTRGQQVTLSCSPISGHRSVSWYQQTPGQGLQFLFEYFSETQRNKGNFPGRFSGRQFSNSRSEMNVSTLELGDSALYLCASRHNAGEGEQYFGPGTRLTVT.